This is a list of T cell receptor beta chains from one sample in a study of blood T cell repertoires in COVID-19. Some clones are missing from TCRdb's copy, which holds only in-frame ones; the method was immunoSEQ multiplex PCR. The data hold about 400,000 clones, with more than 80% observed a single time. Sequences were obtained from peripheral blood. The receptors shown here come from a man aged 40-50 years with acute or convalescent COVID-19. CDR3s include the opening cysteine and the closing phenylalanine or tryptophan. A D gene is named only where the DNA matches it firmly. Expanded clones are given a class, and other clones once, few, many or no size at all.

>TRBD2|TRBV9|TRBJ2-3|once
TGTGCCAGCAGCCTTAGTCCCCCTGGGACTAGCGGGGGCGCGGATACGCAGTATTTT
CASSLSPPGTSGGADTQYF
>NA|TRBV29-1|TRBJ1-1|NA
TGCAGCGTTGAGCCGGTGTTGTCCACTGAAGCTTTCTTT
CSVEPVLSTEAFF
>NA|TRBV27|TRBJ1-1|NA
TGTGCCAGCTCGAGCGGGGTAAGAGACACTGAAGCTTTCTTT
CASSSGVRDTEAFF
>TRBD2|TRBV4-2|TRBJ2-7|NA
TGTGCCAGCAGCCAAGACGTAGCGGGGGGGATTTACGAGCAGTACTTC
CASSQDVAGGIYEQYF
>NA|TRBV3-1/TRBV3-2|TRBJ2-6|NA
TGTGCCAGCAGCCCTACTCACCCCCGGGGGAGTGGGGCCAACGTCCTGACTTTC
CASSPTHPRGSGANVLTF
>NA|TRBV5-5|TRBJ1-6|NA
TGTGCCAGCAGCTCCGACCGGGACAAGAATTCACCCCTCCACTTT
CASSSDRDKNSPLHF
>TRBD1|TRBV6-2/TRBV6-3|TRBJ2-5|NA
TGTGCCAGCAGTTACTCACACGGGACAGGGACCCAGTACTTC
CASSYSHGTGTQYF
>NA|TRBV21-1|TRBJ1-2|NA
TGTGCCAGCAGCAAAGGCAGGGAAAGCGACTATGGCTACACCTTC
CASSKGRESDYGYTF
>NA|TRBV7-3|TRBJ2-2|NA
TGTGCCAGCAGCTTAAAATTGTCCGGCACCGGGGAGCTGTTTTTT
CASSLKLSGTGELFF
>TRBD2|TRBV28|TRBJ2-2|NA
TGTGCCAGCAGTTTAGTACTAGCGGGAAGGGACACCGGGGAGCTGTTTTTT
CASSLVLAGRDTGELFF
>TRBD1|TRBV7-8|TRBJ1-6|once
TGTGCCAGCAGCACACGGACAGGGGCCTATAATTCACCCCTCCACTTT
CASSTRTGAYNSPLHF
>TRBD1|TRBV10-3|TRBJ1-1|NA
TGTGCCATCAGTGAGGCAAGGGGGCAGAACACTGAAGCTTTCTTT
CAISEARGQNTEAFF
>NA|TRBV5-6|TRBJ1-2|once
TGTGCCAGCAGCTTGTTTCCCCAGACAGGCATCTATGGCTACACCTTC
CASSLFPQTGIYGYTF
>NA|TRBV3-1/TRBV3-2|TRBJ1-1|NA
TGTGCCAGCAGCCAGATCGCCCGCGGCGCTGAAGCTTTCTTT
CASSQIARGAEAFF
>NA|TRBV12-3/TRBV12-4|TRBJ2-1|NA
TGTGCCAGCAGTTTAAGCCCCAATGAGCAGTTCTTC
CASSLSPNEQFF
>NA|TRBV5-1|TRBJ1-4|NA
TGCGCCAGCAGCCCAAAATCCTCCCGGCAGGCAACTAATGAAAAACTGTTTTTT
CASSPKSSRQATNEKLFF
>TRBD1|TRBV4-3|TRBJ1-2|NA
TGCGCCAGCAGCCAAGGTCCAGGGGGCGACGGCTACACCTTC
CASSQGPGGDGYTF
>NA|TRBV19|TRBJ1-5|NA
TGTGCCAGTAGGTTGGCAGACTTGGCCAATCAGCCCCAGCATTTT
CASRLADLANQPQHF
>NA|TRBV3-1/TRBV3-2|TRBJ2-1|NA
TGTGCCAGCAGCCAAGATCTGGGCAGGGTGGGTGAGCAGTTCTTC
CASSQDLGRVGEQFF
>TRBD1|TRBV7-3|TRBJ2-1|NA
TGTGCCAGCAGCTCCGAGACAGGGGGCAGCTACAATGAGCAGTTCTTC
CASSSETGGSYNEQFF
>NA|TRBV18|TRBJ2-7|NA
TGTGCCAGCTCACCCCCTCTAGGAGGGTCCTACGAGCAGTACTTC
CASSPPLGGSYEQYF
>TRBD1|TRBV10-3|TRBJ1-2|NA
TGTGCCATCAGTGAAGGGGGCGATGGCTACACCTTC
CAISEGGDGYTF
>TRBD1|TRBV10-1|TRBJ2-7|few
TGCGCCAGCAGTGACAGGGGGTACGAGCAGTACTTC
CASSDRGYEQYF
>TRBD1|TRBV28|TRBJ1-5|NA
TGTGCCAGCAGGACTCTACAGGGGGCAGTTAGCAATCAGCCCCAGCATTTT
CASRTLQGAVSNQPQHF
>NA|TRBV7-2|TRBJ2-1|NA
TGTGCCAGCAGCTTAGGGGCGGGACCCTACAATGAGCAGTTCTTC
CASSLGAGPYNEQFF
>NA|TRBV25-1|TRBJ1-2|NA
TGTGCCAGCATGAATCGCGGGCATGGCTACACCTTC
CASMNRGHGYTF
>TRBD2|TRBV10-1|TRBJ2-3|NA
TGCGCCAGCATTCTTTCTAGCGGTACTAGCACAGATACGCAGTATTTT
CASILSSGTSTDTQYF
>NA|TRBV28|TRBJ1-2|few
TGTGCCAGCAGAACGGGTGATAGAGGTGGCTACACCTTC
CASRTGDRGGYTF
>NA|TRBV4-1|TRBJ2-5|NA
TGCGCCAGCAGCCAAGCTTTTTTAGAGACCCAGTACTTC
CASSQAFLETQYF
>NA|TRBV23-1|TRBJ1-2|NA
TGCGCCAGCAGTCACCATCCACGGGGCTATGGCTACACCTTC
CASSHHPRGYGYTF
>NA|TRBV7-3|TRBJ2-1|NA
TGTGCCAGCAGCTTGGGGCAGGGGCGCTTCGGCAATGAGCAGTTCTTC
CASSLGQGRFGNEQFF
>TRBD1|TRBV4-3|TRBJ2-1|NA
TGCGCCAGCAGCTCAACAGGCAGGGGGATGGGCGCCTACAATGAGCAGTTCTTC
CASSSTGRGMGAYNEQFF
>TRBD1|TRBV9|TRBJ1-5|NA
TGTGCCAGCAGCCTCGGGACAGGGGGCAACAATCAGCCCCAGCATTTT
CASSLGTGGNNQPQHF
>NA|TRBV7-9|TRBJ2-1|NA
TGTGCCAGCAGCTTTACCTACGGGTCCGGGCAGTTCTTC
CASSFTYGSGQFF